The next 28 T cell receptor beta chains were all read from a single sample in a study of spatial heterogeneity in lung cancer. Antigens for these TCRs are unknown. Time point meaning: sample taken at primary tumor resection. Study results and caveats: Tracking of tumor mutation counts was seen in expanded intratumoral alpha and beta TCR counts.

TCRdb passed the 5' RACE reads through MiXCR, listing each CDR3 protein once. The data contain 9,000 to 9,500 distinct CDR3 sequences, about 8.8% of them singletons. The specimen comprised lung tumor tissue, sampled at surgery. These receptors all stem from a male donor with early-stage non-small cell lung cancer.

This clonotype ranks as medium-sized. This sequence joins TRBV5-5 and TRBJ1-5; 7 positions agree with TRBD1. With 4 bases clipped from V and 3 bases from J, the junction kept 4 bases outside the gene matches. The CDR3 extends over 14 amino acids. CDR1 and CDR2 from the germline V gene are SGHKS and YYEKEE (reference sequence). The CDR3 nucleotides read TGTGCCAGCAGCCCCGACAGGGCCAATCAGCCCCAGCATTTT. Its translation: CASSPDRANQPQHF.

This clonotype was detected many times. The chain carries TRBV6-6 and TRBJ1-6; TRBD1 might be the D (5 bases). This CDR3 has 13 residues. Trimming removed 4 bases at V and 9 bases at J, with 10 bases between. Germline V lookup: CDR1 MNHNY, CDR2 SVGAGI (reference sequence). CDR3 region: CASSSTGISPLHF. CDR3 in DNA: TGTGCCAGCAGTTCCACAGGAATTTCACCCCTCCACTTT.

At least ten counts were recorded for this clonotype. The J gene is TRBJ1-5, the V gene TRBV2; D remains ambiguous. The germline V and J ends were trimmed by 2 bases and 5 bases, with 13 bases remaining between them. The CDR3 has 15 amino acids. Per the germline V gene, CDR1 is SNHLY and CDR2 is FYNNEI. The CDR3 loop reads CASSELFASYQPQHF. As DNA, the CDR3 is TGTGCCAGCAGTGAACTTTTCGCTTCTTATCAGCCCCAGCATTTT.

This clonotype was counted many times. The chain carries TRBV30 and TRBJ1-4; perhaps TRBD1 as D (6 bases). Germline V gives CDR1 GTSNPN, CDR2 SVGIG (reference sequence). The CDR3 spans 14 residues. V lost 0 bases, J lost 7 bases, and 12 bases lay in between. CDR3 DNA: TGTGCCTGGAGTGTAAGGCAGGGGCTTGAAAAACTGTTTTTT. It specifies CAWSVRQGLEKLFF.

This chain connects TRBV29-1 to TRBJ1-2; 7 nucleotides align to TRBD1. The CDR3 loop spans 16 amino acids. The germline gives CDR1 SQVTM, CDR2 ANQGSEA. The trim removed 6 bases at V and 4 bases at J, leaving 17 bases unmatched. The DNA for the CDR3 is TGCAGCGTCTACGGGACAGCAAACAGGGTCGCCTATGGCTACACCTTC. It specifies CSVYGTANRVAYGYTF.

This clonotype was recorded at least ten times. The chain carries TRBV4-1 and TRBJ2-3, with D uncertain. From germline, CDR1 is MGHRA and CDR2 YSYEKL. There are 12 residues in the CDR3. V lost 3 bases and J lost 4, with 5 bases in between. The CDR3 is CASSHLADTQYF. CDR3 DNA: TGCGCCAGCAGCCACTTAGCAGATACGCAGTATTTT.

V is TRBV3-1 and J is TRBJ1-1; no clear D gene. The CDR3 runs to 12 residues. Trimming left V 0 bases short and J 8 bases short, with 7 bases between. In germline, CDR1 is LGHDT, CDR2 YNNKEL (reference sequence). The CDR3 loop reads CASSQEFGEAFF. In DNA, the CDR3 is TGTGCCAGCAGCCAAGAATTCGGCGAAGCTTTCTTT.

This clonotype was seen a few times. The genes are TRBV4-1 and TRBJ2-7, with D perhaps TRBD2 (6 bases). The CDR3 loop spans 13 amino acids. Trimming stripped 4 bases from V and 0 bases from J, with 7 bases between. Germline CDR1 and CDR2: MGHRA and YSYEKL. The CDR3 loop reads CASSLADSYEQYF. The DNA for the CDR3 is TGCGCCAGCAGCCTAGCGGACTCCTACGAGCAGTACTTC.

CDR3 residues: CASSRTVGPNQPQHF. The CDR3 region has the DNA TGTGCCAGCAGTCGGACGGTGGGGCCCAATCAGCCCCAGCATTTT. This sequence joins TRBV6-1 and TRBJ1-5, with D perhaps matching TRBD1 (5 bases). This CDR3 region has 15 residues. With 5 bases removed from V and 3 bases from J, the gap between germline ends came to 14 bases. CDR1 is MNHNS and CDR2 is SASEGT in the germline V gene.

This clonotype was seen ten or more times. The V call is TRBV5-4, the J call TRBJ1-1, with unresolved D. The V gene's germline CDR1 is SGHNT and CDR2 YYREEE (reference sequence). The CDR3 loop spans 13 amino acids. V shed 3 bases and J shed 1 base, with 7 bases lying between them. Written as DNA, the CDR3 is TGTGCCAGCAGCTCCACCAGGAACACTGAAGCTTTCTTT. Its protein product is CASSSTRNTEAFF.

This clonotype has at least ten counts. This sequence joins TRBV18 and TRBJ2-1, with 10 bases matching TRBD1. The CDR3 is 17 residues long. Germline V gives CDR1 KGHSH, CDR2 LQKENI. With 0 bases clipped from V and 3 bases from J, the junction kept 5 bases outside the gene matches. The CDR3 DNA reads TGTGCCAGCTCACCACCGAGACAGGGGGCTGTCTACAATGAGCAGTTCTTC. Protein sequence: CASSPPRQGAVYNEQFF. Full variable domain (missing parts from reference TRBV18 and TRBJ2-1): NAGVMQNPRHLVRRRGQEARLRCSPMKGHSHVYWYRQLPEEGLKFMVYLQKENIIDESGMPKERFSAEFPKEGPSILRIQQVVRGDSAAYFCASSPPRQGAVYNEQFFGPGTRLTVL.

This clonotype was recorded at least ten times. This rearrangement joins TRBV11-2 to TRBJ1-4; D not certain. Trimming stripped 2 bases from V and 2 bases from J, with 6 bases between. The CDR3 has 14 amino acids. Germline V gene data show CDR1 as SGHAT and CDR2 as FQNNGV. This chain's CDR3 is CASSLSSTNEKLFF. CDR3 DNA: TGTGCCAGCAGCTTATCCAGCACTAATGAAAAACTGTTTTTT.

This clonotype was counted many times. V is TRBV20-1 and J is TRBJ2-1, with 8 bases that match TRBD2. The CDR3 covers 13 residues. Germline CDR1 and CDR2: DFQATT and SNEGSKA (reference sequence). V gave up 1 base and J gave up 9 bases; unmatched junction bases: 5. The CDR3: CSARAGRAGEQFF. In DNA form, the CDR3 reads TGCAGTGCTAGAGCCGGGAGGGCCGGTGAGCAGTTCTTC.

This clonotype was observed many times. V gene TRBV6-6 combines with J gene TRBJ1-1; D remains ambiguous. The CDR3 loop spans 16 amino acids. Germline values: CDR1 MNHNY, CDR2 SVGAGI (reference sequence). V was trimmed by 5 bases and J by 0 bases, leaving 16 bases between them. In DNA form, the CDR3 reads TGTGCCAGCAGTGTACCCCGCGGCGGGTTGAACACTGAAGCTTTCTTT. Protein sequence: CASSVPRGGLNTEAFF.

In this sample, this clonotype turned up a few times. The J gene is TRBJ2-3, the V gene TRBV29-1; a possible D gene is TRBD2 (6 bases). V lost 4 bases and J lost 0, with 11 bases in between. CDR1 is SQVTM, CDR2 ANQGSEA, per germline. The CDR3 spans 14 residues. This CDR3 is CSVAGVESTDTQYF. The CDR3, as DNA: TGCAGCGTTGCGGGAGTAGAAAGCACAGATACGCAGTATTTT.

In its sample, this clonotype was seen many times. The gene calls are TRBV10-2 and TRBJ2-7; a weak D match, TRBD1 (5 bases). Deletions cut 5 bases from V and 4 bases from J, with 6 bases between. This CDR3 spans 11 amino acids. The V gene's germline CDR1 is WSHSY and CDR2 SAAADI. The CDR3 sequence: CASSQGYEQYF. The CDR3 DNA follows: TGCGCCAGCAGTCAGGGATACGAGCAGTACTTC.

This rearrangement joins TRBV20-1 to TRBJ1-1; maybe TRBD1 (6 bases). With 5 bases removed from V and 4 bases from J, the gap between germline ends came to 17 bases. The CDR3 runs 14 residues. CDR1 is DFQATT and CDR2 is SNEGSKA in the germline V gene (reference sequence). The CDR3: CSASYRVVGTEAFF. CDR3 in DNA: TGCAGTGCTTCCTACAGGGTCGTAGGCACTGAAGCTTTCTTT.

This clonotype was picked up many times. The chain carries TRBV5-1 and TRBJ2-7, with TRBD1 matching over 8 bases. V was pared by 7 bases and J by 1 base, with 4 bases of the junction left unmatched. This CDR3 has 13 amino acids. Germline V gives CDR1 SGHRS, CDR2 YFSETQ. CDR3 loop: CASGTGSSYEQYF. CDR3 DNA: TGCGCCAGCGGGACAGGTTCATCCTACGAGCAGTACTTC.

The rearrangement uses TRBV9 and TRBJ2-1; D is unclear. The CDR3 runs 15 residues. CDR1 SGDLS and CDR2 YYNGEE come from the germline V gene. Trimming took off 2 bases at V and 2 bases at J, with 11 bases between the two ends. This CDR3 reads CASSVGDSTYNEQFF. CDR3 nucleotides: TGTGCCAGCAGCGTCGGCGATTCGACCTACAATGAGCAGTTCTTC.

Comment on this clonotype: This sequence may be a read error, since a much larger clone differs from it by one base. The chain employs TRBV5-1 and TRBJ2-7, with D uncertain. The CDR3 is 13 residues long. Germline V gives CDR1 SGHRS, CDR2 YFSETQ. V was cut by 2 bases and J by 2 bases, with 8 bases left in between. In DNA form, the CDR3 reads TGCGCCAGCAGCTTCGGCGAGGCCTACGAGCAGTACTTC. Translating gives CASSFGEAYEQYF.

Many counts were recorded for this clonotype. The rearrangement uses TRBV9 and TRBJ1-6, with D tentatively TRBD1 (6 bases). Germline assignment: CDR1 SGDLS and CDR2 YYNGEE. Between the trimmed V and J ends, which lost 3 bases and 8 bases, there was a span of 18 bases. The CDR3 totals 16 residues. Here the CDR3 DNA reads TGTGCCAGCAGCGCCCACAAGGGGGGCGGAGATTCACCCCTCCACTTT. It yields the protein CASSAHKGGGDSPLHF. The variable domain in full, with the rest retrieved from reference TRBV9 and TRBJ1-6, is DSGVTQTPKHLITATGQRVTLRCSPRSGDLSVYWYQQSLDQGLQFLIQYYNGEERAKGNILERFSAQQFPDLHSELNLSSLELGDSALYFCASSAHKGGGDSPLHFGNGTRLTVT.

The chain recombines TRBV3-1 with TRBJ1-5; D possibly corresponds to TRBD1 (5 bases). The germline V gene encodes CDR1 LGHDT and CDR2 YNNKEL (reference sequence). This CDR3 is 17 amino acids long. Deletions cut 0 bases from V and 7 bases from J, with 19 bases between. The CDR3 nucleotides read TGTGCCAGCAGCCAAGATTGGAGGGGACGGCGGATCCAGCCCCAGCATTTT. This encodes CASSQDWRGRRIQPQHF.

The sample holds many counts of this clonotype. The genes are TRBV19 and TRBJ2-2, with D uncertain. CDR1 is LNHDA, CDR2 SQIVND, per germline (reference sequence). The CDR3 totals 16 residues. Between the trimmed V and J ends, which lost 5 bases and 0 bases, there was a span of 13 bases. CDR3 coding DNA: TGTGCCAGTAGTCCTCGAGGAGCCCCGAACACCGGGGAGCTGTTTTTT. Protein: CASSPRGAPNTGELFF.

In its sample, this clonotype is medium-sized. The J gene is TRBJ1-5, the V gene TRBV19; 10 bases line up with TRBD1. Trimming removed 7 bases from V and 0 bases from J; junction bases left unmatched: 15. This CDR3 spans 19 amino acids. Germline CDR1 reads LNHDA; CDR2 reads SQIVND (reference sequence). CDR3 sequence reads: CASTQDRDRGDISNQPQHF. The CDR3 nucleotides are TGTGCCAGTACTCAAGACCGGGACAGGGGCGATATTAGCAATCAGCCCCAGCATTTT.

This clonotype occurred many times. V and J are TRBV19 and TRBJ1-5; no definite D call. The ends were cut back, 3 bases at V and 2 bases at J, with 5 bases in the middle. Germline V gives CDR1 LNHDA, CDR2 SQIVND (reference sequence). The CDR3 loop spans 13 amino acids. CDR3 coding DNA: TGTGCCAGTAGTATTAATGGCAATCAGCCCCAGCATTTT. Amino acid sequence: CASSINGNQPQHF.

By share, this clonotype ranks as medium-sized (0.01 to 0.1%). This chain links TRBV11-3 with TRBJ2-7; D perhaps matches TRBD1 (5 bases). Germline V gene sequence: CDR1 SGHNT, CDR2 YENEEA. This CDR3 has 16 residues. V was clipped by 1 base and J by 2 bases, with 15 bases between them. The CDR3 sequence is CASSLVSAGLTYEQYF. DNA of the CDR3: TGTGCCAGCAGCTTAGTGTCGGCAGGGTTGACCTACGAGCAGTACTTC. Together with reference TRBV11-3 and TRBJ2-7, the CDR3 gives the full variable domain: EAGVVQSPRYKIIEKKQPVAFWCNPISGHNTLYWYLQNLGQGPELLIRYENEEAVDDSQLPKDRFSAERLKGVDSTLKIQPAELGDSAVYLCASSLVSAGLTYEQYFGPGTRLTVT.

The J gene is TRBJ2-7, the V gene TRBV2, with D uncertain. There are 10 residues in the CDR3. The V and J ends lost 8 bases and 9 bases respectively, with 11 bases between them. The germline V gene encodes CDR1 SNHLY and CDR2 FYNNEI. DNA for the CDR3: TGTGCCAGCCAAATCCGGTCGCAGTACTTC. Amino acid sequence: CASQIRSQYF.

This clonotype was counted ten times or more. This chain uses TRBV6-6 with TRBJ1-4, with D possibly TRBD1 on 5 matching bases. This CDR3 spans 18 amino acids. V lost 0 bases to trimming and J lost 2 bases, with 16 bases between them. Germline CDR1 is MNHNY and CDR2 is SVGAGI (reference sequence). The CDR3 nucleotides read TGTGCCAGCAGTTACTCAGGGGCTGGGGGAGTGACTAATGAAAAACTGTTTTTT. Amino acids: CASSYSGAGGVTNEKLFF.